These T cell receptor beta chains were read from a single sample in a study of metastatic and nonmetastatic thyroid tumors. TCRdb reprocessed the PCR reads via MiXCR. The sample carries 29,000 or so clones, about 4.1% recorded once. Sequenced material: blood. The receptors shown here come from a female donor with papillary thyroid cancer or a benign thyroid nodule (not recorded which). Some clones in this sample may be carry-over from other donors' samples. The CDR3 runs from the conserved cysteine through the conserved F or W. A D gene is named only where the DNA matches it firmly. Expanded clones are given a class, and other clones once, few, many or no size at all.

TRBD1	TRBV7-2	many	TRBJ2-7	TGTGCCAGCAACTCCGACAGGGGACCCTACGAGCAGTACTTC	CASNSDRGPYEQYF
-	TRBV7-3	-	TRBJ2-1	TGTGCCAGCAGCTTAACCGGGGACTACAATGAGCAGTTCTTC	CASSLTGDYNEQFF
TRBD2	TRBV27	few	TRBJ2-1	TGTGCCAGCAGTAGACTAGCGGCATCCTACAATGAGCAGTTCTTC	CASSRLAASYNEQFF
-	TRBV5-1	-	TRBJ2-3	TGCGCCAGCAGAGGAACCTACACAGATACGCAGTATTTT	CASRGTYTDTQYF
TRBD1	TRBV25-1	few	TRBJ2-7	TGTGCCAGCAGTGTTGGTACAGGGGGTTTCGGAGAGCAGTACTTC	CASSVGTGGFGEQYF
TRBD1	TRBV9	-	TRBJ2-6	TGTGCCAGCAGCGCCTCCGGGACAGGGTTCGGGGCCAACGTCCTGACTTTC	CASSASGTGFGANVLTF
-	TRBV28	medium-sized	TRBJ2-7	TGTGCCAGCAGTTTTTTGGGGTACGACGCCTACGAGCAGTACTTC	CASSFLGYDAYEQYF
TRBD2	TRBV6-1	-	TRBJ2-7	TGTGCCAGCAGTGAGAAACTAGCGGACTACGAGCAGTACTTC	CASSEKLADYEQYF
TRBD2	TRBV28	few	TRBJ2-5	TGTGCCAGCAGTTTACGGACTAGCGGAGATCAAGAGACCCAGTACTTC	CASSLRTSGDQETQYF
-	TRBV30	few	TRBJ1-4	TGTGCCTGGAGTGCAGGGGTTACTAATGAAAAACTGTTTTTT	CAWSAGVTNEKLFF
-	TRBV7-9	-	TRBJ1-1	TGTGCCAGCAGCCCTATTGGGGGTGTTGAGAACACTGAAGCTTTCTTT	CASSPIGGVENTEAFF
TRBD2	TRBV20-1	many	TRBJ2-1	TGCAGTGCTGTAGCGGGATCTTCCTACAATGAGCAGTTCTTC	CSAVAGSSYNEQFF
TRBD1	TRBV6-1	-	TRBJ1-2	TGTGCCAGCAGTGAGGGGACAGGGAGTGGCTACACCTTC	CASSEGTGSGYTF
-	TRBV6-6	medium-sized	TRBJ1-2	TGTGCCAGCAGTTACTCTGGGTACGCGGTGAATGGCTACACCTTC	CASSYSGYAVNGYTF
-	TRBV30	-	TRBJ1-5	TGTGCCTGGAGTGGGGCTTACAATCAGCCCCAGCATTTT	CAWSGAYNQPQHF
TRBD2	TRBV7-3	many	TRBJ2-1	TGTGCCAGCAGCTTATTCCTAGCGGGACACAATGAGCAGTTCTTC	CASSLFLAGHNEQFF
-	TRBV12-3/TRBV12-4	-	TRBJ1-5	TGTGCCAGCAATTTCAATAGCAATCAGCACCAACATTTT	CASNFNSNQHQHF
-	TRBV29-1	many	TRBJ2-3	TGCAGCGTTGGTAGGAGTGGGCGAGACACAGATACGCAGTATTTT	CSVGRSGRDTDTQYF
-	TRBV27	many	TRBJ2-7	TGTGCGTCCGGTTGGGGCCCTCACTACGAGCAGTACTTC	CASGWGPHYEQYF
TRBD2	TRBV29-1	many	TRBJ2-3	TGCAGCGTTACTCTAGCGGGGGCGGGGGATACGCAGTATTTT	CSVTLAGAGDTQYF
-	TRBV28	few	TRBJ2-7	TGTGCCAGCAGGGACACAGCCTCCTACGAGCAGTACTTC	CASRDTASYEQYF
-	TRBV19	-	TRBJ1-1	TGTGCCAGTAGTGTGGGCAGGCGGTTCACTGAAGCTTTCTTT	CASSVGRRFTEAFF
TRBD1	TRBV7-3	many	TRBJ1-2	TGTGCCAGCAGCGAACTGGACAGGGGCGACGGCTACACCTTC	CASSELDRGDGYTF
-	TRBV7-2	few	TRBJ2-3	TGTGCCAGCGTACGGGAGCGTCCCACAGATACGCAGTATTTT	CASVRERPTDTQYF
-	TRBV30	-	TRBJ1-5	TGTGCCTGGAGTGGGGGCAGCAATCAGCCCCAGCATTTT	CAWSGGSNQPQHF
TRBD2	TRBV6-1	-	TRBJ2-3	TGTGCCAGCATGCGACTAGCGGGAGAAACAGATACGCAGTATTTT	CASMRLAGETDTQYF
-	TRBV10-1	many	TRBJ1-2	TGCGCCAGCAGTGAGAGGGCAAACTATGGCTACACCTTC	CASSERANYGYTF
TRBD1	TRBV5-1	-	TRBJ2-3	TGCGCCAGCAGCCCCCGGACAGGGGGCACAGATACGCAGTATTTT	CASSPRTGGTDTQYF
TRBD1	TRBV24-1	medium-sized	TRBJ1-2	TGTGCCATATCAGGGGGCGACTATGGCTACACCTTC	CAISGGDYGYTF
TRBD2	TRBV5-1	-	TRBJ2-7	TGCGCCAGCAGCTTGGCCGGGACTAGCGGGAGGGAGCAGTACTTC	CASSLAGTSGREQYF
-	TRBV24-1	-	TRBJ2-5	TGTGCCACCAGTGATCCCCTTCGGGAGACCCAGTACTTC	CATSDPLRETQYF
-	TRBV20-1	-	TRBJ1-2	TGCAGTGCTAGAGACCCGGACAGATTCGACTATGGCTACACCTTC	CSARDPDRFDYGYTF
-	TRBV6-1	few	TRBJ2-2	TGTGCCAGCAGTGAAAAGGTCCTACTTGGCGGGGAGCTGTTTTTT	CASSEKVLLGGELFF
-	TRBV28	few	TRBJ2-2	TGTGCCAGCAGCCCGACAGACACCGGGGAGCTGTTTTTT	CASSPTDTGELFF
TRBD2	TRBV27	medium-sized	TRBJ2-3	TGTGCCAGCAGTCCGCTAGCGGGAGGGAGCACAGATACGCAGTATTTT	CASSPLAGGSTDTQYF